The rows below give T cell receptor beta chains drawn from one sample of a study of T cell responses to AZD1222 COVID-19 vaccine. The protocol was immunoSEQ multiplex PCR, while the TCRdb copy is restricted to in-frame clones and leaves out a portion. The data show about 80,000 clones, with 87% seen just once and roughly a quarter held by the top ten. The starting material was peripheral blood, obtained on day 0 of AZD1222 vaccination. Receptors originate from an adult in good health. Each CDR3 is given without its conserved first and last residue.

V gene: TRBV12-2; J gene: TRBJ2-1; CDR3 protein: ASRSLPGLAGVSEQF
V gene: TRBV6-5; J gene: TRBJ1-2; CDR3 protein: ASSRPGQGNYGYT
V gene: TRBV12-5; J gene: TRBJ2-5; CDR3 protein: ASGNTQYQETQY
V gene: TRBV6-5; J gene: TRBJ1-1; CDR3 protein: ASSYSRGSSEAF
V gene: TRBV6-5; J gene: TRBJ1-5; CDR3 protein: ASRSGNQPQH
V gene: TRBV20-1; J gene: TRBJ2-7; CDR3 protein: SASAAYEQY
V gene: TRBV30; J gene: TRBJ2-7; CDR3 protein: AWSVTGYEQY
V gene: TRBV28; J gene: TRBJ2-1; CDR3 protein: ASRSGGTGGYNEQF
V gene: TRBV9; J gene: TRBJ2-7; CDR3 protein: ASSESGRSNEQY
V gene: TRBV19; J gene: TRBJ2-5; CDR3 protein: ASGDYLLAGGLGTQY
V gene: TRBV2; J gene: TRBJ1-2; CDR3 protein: ASSEVGTAYGYT
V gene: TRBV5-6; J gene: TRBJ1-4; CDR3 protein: ASSLEGSDRKEKLF
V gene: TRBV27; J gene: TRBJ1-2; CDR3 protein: ASSSYRQNGYT
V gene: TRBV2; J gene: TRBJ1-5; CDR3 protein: ASRKGQGARVDQPQH
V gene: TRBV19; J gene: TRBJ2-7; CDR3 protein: ASSNSYEQY
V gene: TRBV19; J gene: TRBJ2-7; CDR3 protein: ASSSLSYEQY
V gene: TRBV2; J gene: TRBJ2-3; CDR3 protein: ASSESSTDTQY
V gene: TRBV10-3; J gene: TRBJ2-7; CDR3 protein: AISDWGDTYEQY
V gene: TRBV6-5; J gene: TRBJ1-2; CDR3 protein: ASSYSGINWGGYT
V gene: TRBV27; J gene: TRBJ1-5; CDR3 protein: ASSLQGYQPQH
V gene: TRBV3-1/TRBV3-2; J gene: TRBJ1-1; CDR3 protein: ASRSGTGGGSDARNTEAF
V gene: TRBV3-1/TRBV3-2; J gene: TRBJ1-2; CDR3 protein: ASSYRGEGYGYT
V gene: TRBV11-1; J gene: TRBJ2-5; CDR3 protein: ASSPRDGGEETQY
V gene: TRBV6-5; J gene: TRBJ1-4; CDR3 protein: ASHGPQGFEEKLF
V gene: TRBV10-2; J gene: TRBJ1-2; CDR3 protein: ASRGATVGYGYT
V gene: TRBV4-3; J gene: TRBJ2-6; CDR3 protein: ASSPYGSGANVLT
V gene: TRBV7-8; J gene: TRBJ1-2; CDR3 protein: ASSLAGTALFDGYT
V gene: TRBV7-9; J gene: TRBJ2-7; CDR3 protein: ASSSNSYSYEQY
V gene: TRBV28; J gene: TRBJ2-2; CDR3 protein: ASSLYLQLANTGELF
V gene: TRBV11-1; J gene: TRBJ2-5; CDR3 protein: ASSLAGAVQRGETQY
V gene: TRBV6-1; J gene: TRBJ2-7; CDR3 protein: ASSEAGGAESSYEQY
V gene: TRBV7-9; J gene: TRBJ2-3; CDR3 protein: ASSFLAGESDTQY
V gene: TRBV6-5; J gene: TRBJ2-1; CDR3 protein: ASSLRQSSYNEQF
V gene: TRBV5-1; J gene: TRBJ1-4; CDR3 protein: ASSFDGTGEEKLF
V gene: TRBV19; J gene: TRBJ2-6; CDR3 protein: ASSPTGAPSGANVLT
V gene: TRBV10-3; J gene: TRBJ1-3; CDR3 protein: AGRPGSGNTIY
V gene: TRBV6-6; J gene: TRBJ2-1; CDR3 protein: ASGFERPTFNNEQF
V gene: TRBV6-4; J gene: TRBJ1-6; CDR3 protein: ASSNGGLGSPLH
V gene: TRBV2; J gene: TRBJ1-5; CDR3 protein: ASSVTTGGWGQPQH
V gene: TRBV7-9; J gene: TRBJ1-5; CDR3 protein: ASSTGRGGSNQPQH
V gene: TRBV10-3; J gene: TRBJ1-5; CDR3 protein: AISQTGQGDQPQH